This T cell receptor beta chain was identified in a study of T cell changes during pregnancy in multiple sclerosis. Libraries were prepared by immunoSEQ multiplex PCR; TCRdb keeps only in-frame clonotypes and omits some of them. The profile shows 30,000 to 40,000 clones, 85% to 95% of them singletons. The CDR3 consists of 15 residues. The germline V gene has CDR1 SNHLY and CDR2 FYNNEI. The V end lost 8 bases, the J end lost 5 bases, and 19 bases lay between the germline ends. The source was CD8+ T cells from peripheral blood mononuclear cells, collected in the third trimester of pregnancy. This sequence joins TRBV2 and TRBJ2-1; D possibly corresponds to TRBD2 (5 bases). The sequence was obtained from a female donor with multiple sclerosis, enrolled in a pregnancy study. CDR3 in amino acids: CASLWVGLANNEQFF. The CDR3 DNA sequence: TGTGCCAGCCTCTGGGTGGGTCTAGCTAACAATGAGCAGTTCTTC.